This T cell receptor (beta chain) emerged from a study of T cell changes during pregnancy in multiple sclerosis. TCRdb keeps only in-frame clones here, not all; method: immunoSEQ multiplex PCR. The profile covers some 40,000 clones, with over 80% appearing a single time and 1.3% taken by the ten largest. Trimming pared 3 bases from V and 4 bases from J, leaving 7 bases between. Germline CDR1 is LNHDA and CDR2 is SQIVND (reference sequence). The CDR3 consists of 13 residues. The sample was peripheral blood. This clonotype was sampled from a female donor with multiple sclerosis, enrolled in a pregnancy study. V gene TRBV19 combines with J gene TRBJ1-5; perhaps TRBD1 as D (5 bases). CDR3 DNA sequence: TGTGCCAGTAGTATGAGACAGAATCAGCCCCAGCATTTT. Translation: CASSMRQNQPQHF.